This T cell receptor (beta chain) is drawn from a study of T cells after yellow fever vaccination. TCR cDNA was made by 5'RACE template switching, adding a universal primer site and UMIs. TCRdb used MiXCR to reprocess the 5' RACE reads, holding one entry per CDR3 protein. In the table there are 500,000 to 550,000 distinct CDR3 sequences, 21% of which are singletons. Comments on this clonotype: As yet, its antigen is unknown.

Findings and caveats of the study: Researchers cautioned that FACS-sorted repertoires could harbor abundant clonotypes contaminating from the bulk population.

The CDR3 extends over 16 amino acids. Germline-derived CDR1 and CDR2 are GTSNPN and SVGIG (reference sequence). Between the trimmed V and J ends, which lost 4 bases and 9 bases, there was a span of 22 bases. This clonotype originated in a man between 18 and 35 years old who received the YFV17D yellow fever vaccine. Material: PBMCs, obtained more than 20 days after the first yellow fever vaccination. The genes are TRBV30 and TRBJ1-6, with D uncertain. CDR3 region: CAWTPTNVFATSPLHF. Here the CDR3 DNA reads TGTGCCTGGACTCCTACGAACGTTTTTGCAACTTCACCCCTCCACTTT.